Following are 22 T cell receptor beta chains from one sample sequenced in a study of regulatory T cells in long-lasting Graves disease. Stated time point: newly diagnosed GD, antithyroid drugs for less than 3 months. The TCR library was prepared using RNA isolated from PBMCs. Arm-PCR of CDR3 regions with iRepertoire HTBI primers generated TCR beta libraries. Using its own MiXCR run on the multiplex PCR reads, TCRdb lists one record per CDR3 protein. The sample has 530,000 or so distinct CDR3 sequences, approximately 12% seen once. These data were also reused for a study on T cells in Graves' hyperthyroidism and ophthalmopathy.

Sequencing used peripheral blood mononuclear cells (PBMCs), obtained at new diagnosis, from a patient treated with antithyroid drugs. These receptors were obtained from a man under 40 with Graves disease.

This chain uses TRBV20-1 with TRBJ2-3; no reliable D call. The length of the CDR3 is 14 residues. V gave up 2 bases and J gave up 1 base, with 10 bases separating them. CDR1 is DFQATT, CDR2 SNEGSKA, per germline (reference sequence). The CDR3 coding sequence is TGCAGTGCTAGATTCTCTTCCCGCACAGATACGCAGTATTTT. Translation gives CSARFSSRTDTQYF.

The table lists this clonotype with a few counts. The chain joins TRBV3-1 to TRBJ2-5, with D possibly TRBD2 on 7 matching bases. V dropped 1 base and J dropped 0 bases, with 12 bases sitting between them. Germline CDR1 reads LGHDT; CDR2 reads YNNKEL (reference sequence). This CDR3 comprises 16 residues. CDR3: CASSQGGGGYQETQYF. CDR3 sequence (DNA): TGTGCCAGCAGCCAAGGGGGGGGCGGGTACCAAGAGACCCAGTACTTC.

The chain carries TRBV5-5 and TRBJ2-2; 7 bases match TRBD2. Trimming took 4 bases from V and 6 from J; bases not matched to a gene: 3. The CDR3 covers 13 residues. CDR1 and CDR2 from the germline V gene are SGHKS and YYEKEE (reference sequence). The CDR3 sequence is CASSGGGSGELFF. In DNA form, the CDR3 reads TGTGCCAGCAGCGGGGGGGGGTCCGGGGAGCTGTTTTTT.

This clonotype was observed many times. The chain uses TRBV20-1 and TRBJ1-2; D remains unclear. The V and J ends lost 3 bases and 5 bases respectively, with 7 bases between them. From germline, CDR1 is DFQATT and CDR2 SNEGSKA (reference sequence). The CDR3 runs to 11 residues. The CDR3 loop reads CSASGWYGYTF. The CDR3 bases are TGCAGTGCTAGCGGGTGGTATGGCTACACCTTC.

Worth noting for this clonotype: One base away lies a much larger clone, so this may be a sequencing read error. The chain links TRBV14 to TRBJ1-4; tentative D call: TRBD1 (6 bases). The CDR3 covers 15 residues. Trimming pared 1 base from V and 7 bases from J, leaving 13 bases between. In germline, CDR1 is SGHDN, CDR2 FVKESK. CDR3 protein: CASSQAWGRSEKLFF. The CDR3 bases are TGTGCCAGCAGCCAAGCGTGGGGGCGGAGTGAAAAACTGTTTTTT.

This clonotype was counted a few times. The J gene is TRBJ1-1, the V gene TRBV30, with TRBD1 as a possible D gene (6 bases). CDR1 is GTSNPN, CDR2 SVGIG, per germline (reference sequence). This CDR3 is 13 amino acids long. V shed 5 bases and J shed 9 bases, with 19 bases lying between them. This CDR3 reads CAWGTGGAIKAFF. As DNA, the CDR3 is TGTGCCTGGGGTACGGGGGGGGCAATAAAAGCTTTCTTT. Full variable domain (rest looked up from reference TRBV30 and TRBJ1-1): SQTIHQWPATLVQPVGSPLSLECTVEGTSNPNLYWYRQAAGRGLQLLFYSVGIGQISSEVPQNLSASRPQDRQFILSSKKLLLSDSGFYLCAWGTGGAIKAFFGQGTRLTVV.

This clonotype was seen at least ten times. This rearrangement joins TRBV20-1 to TRBJ2-1; D is perhaps TRBD1 (6 bases). Germline CDR1 reads DFQATT; CDR2 reads SNEGSKA (reference sequence). The CDR3 extends over 15 amino acids. V shed 5 bases and J shed 4 bases, with 18 bases lying between them. The CDR3 DNA follows: TGCAGTGCTGCTCAGACAGGAAACCTTTACAATGAGCAGTTCTTC. It is translated as CSAAQTGNLYNEQFF.

The genes are TRBV6-5 and TRBJ1-2, with D hard to call. The V gene lost 0 bases and the J gene lost 3 bases, with 8 bases spanning the gap. The CDR3 consists of 14 residues. Germline values: CDR1 MNHEY, CDR2 SVGAGI. The CDR3 nucleotides read TGTGCCAGCAGTTACTCGCGTGAGGACTATGGCTACACCTTC. It encodes CASSYSREDYGYTF.

In this sample, this clonotype turned up a few times. This chain joins TRBV20-1 and TRBJ1-5, with D possibly matching TRBD1 (5 bases). This CDR3 is built from 14 residues. Germline V gives CDR1 DFQATT, CDR2 SNEGSKA (reference sequence). With 6 bases removed from V and 5 bases from J, the gap between germline ends came to 17 bases. CDR3 nucleotides: TGCAGTGCATCAACGACAGAAAGCCATCAGCCCCAGCATTTT. It yields the protein CSASTTESHQPQHF.

This clonotype has only one observation. The rearrangement joins TRBV28 to TRBJ2-7; 9 bases fit TRBD2. This CDR3 spans 15 amino acids. The germline V gene has CDR1 MDHEN and CDR2 SYDVKM. Trimming at V came to 6 bases and at J to 6 bases, leaving 12 bases not matched to a gene. The CDR3 DNA follows: TGTGCCAGCAGAACCGGGACTAGCCACCGTGGCGAGCAGTACTTC. Its translation: CASRTGTSHRGEQYF. Based on the CDR3 plus reference TRBV28 and TRBJ2-7, the full variable domain is DVKVTQSSRYLVKRTGEKVFLECVQDMDHENMFWYRQDPGLGLRLIYFSYDVKMKEKGDIPEGYSVSREKKERFSLILESASTNQTSMYLCASRTGTSHRGEQYFGPGTRLTVT.

The V gene is TRBV13, the J gene TRBJ1-5; 9 bases are a match to TRBD1. V gave up 5 bases and J gave up 5 bases; unmatched junction bases: 4. The CDR3 contains 14 residues. Germline V gives CDR1 PRHDT, CDR2 FYEKMQ (reference sequence). CDR3 in amino acids: CASSARTGDQPQHF. The CDR3 nucleotides are TGTGCCAGCAGCGCACGGACAGGGGATCAGCCCCAGCATTTT. The variable domain in full, with the rest retrieved from reference TRBV13 and TRBJ1-5, is AAGVIQSPRHLIKEKRETATLKCYPIPRHDTVYWYQQGPGQDPQFLISFYEKMQSDKGSIPDRFSAQQFSDYHSELNMSSLELGDSALYFCASSARTGDQPQHFGDGTRLSIL.

This clonotype was seen a few times. The rearrangement joins TRBV20-1 to TRBJ2-7, with D tentatively TRBD2 (5 bases). The V gene lost 0 bases and the J gene lost 3 bases, with 15 bases spanning the gap. This CDR3 is 15 amino acids long. Germline lookup yields CDR1 DFQATT and CDR2 SNEGSKA (reference sequence). The CDR3 DNA reads TGCAGTGCTAGAGACCCAACTAGACAAGGCTACGAGCAGTACTTC. Translated: CSARDPTRQGYEQYF.

This clonotype has at least ten counts. The rearrangement links TRBV6-1 to TRBJ2-3; 14 bases are shared with TRBD2. V lost 5 bases, J lost 4 bases, and 14 bases stayed unmatched. The CDR3 totals 19 residues. Germline V gene lookup returns CDR1 MNHNS and CDR2 SASEGT. The CDR3 loop is CASSSSSGTSGSGADTQYF. CDR3 DNA sequence: TGTGCCAGCAGTAGCAGCTCCGGGACTAGCGGGAGTGGGGCAGATACGCAGTATTTT.

This clonotype was recorded at least ten times. The chain employs TRBV5-1 and TRBJ2-5, with 9 bases lining up with TRBD2. Trimming cost V 3 bases and J 5 bases; bases outside gene matches: 8. Looked up from germline, CDR1 is SGHRS and CDR2 is YFSETQ. The CDR3 is made up of 15 amino acids. The CDR3 DNA reads TGCGCCAGCAGCTACGGTAGCGGGAGTTTGGAGACCCAGTACTTC. Residues: CASSYGSGSLETQYF. The full variable domain, in which reference TRBV5-1 and TRBJ2-5 provide the parts outside the CDR3, is KAGVTQTPRYLIKTRGQQVTLSCSPISGHRSVSWYQQTPGQGLQFLFEYFSETQRNKGNFPGRFSGRQFSNSRSEMNVSTLELGDSALYLCASSYGSGSLETQYFGPGTRLLVL.

V gene TRBV7-9 combines with J gene TRBJ1-6; the match to TRBD1 covers 7 bases. Germline trimming cut 5 bases from V and 6 bases from J; bases unmatched to any gene: 7. Per the germline V gene, CDR1 is SEHNR and CDR2 is FQNEAQ (reference sequence). The CDR3 has 15 residues. CDR3 loop: CASSLKGTVNSPLHF. The CDR3 DNA is TGTGCCAGCAGCCTGAAGGGGACAGTTAATTCACCCCTCCACTTT.

As concerns this clonotype: The likely explanation is a read error, given a far larger clone one base away. The chain carries TRBV7-9 and TRBJ2-2; the match to TRBD2 covers 8 bases. The CDR3 has 15 amino acids. The germline V gene encodes CDR1 SEHNR and CDR2 FQNEAQ (reference sequence). With V trimmed by 6 bases and J by 1 base, 4 bases remained unmatched. CDR3 DNA sequence: TGTGCCAGCAGGCCGACTAGCGTGAACACCGGGGAGCTGTTTTTT. Amino acids: CASRPTSVNTGELFF. The complete variable domain, with remaining parts taken from reference TRBV7-9 and TRBJ2-2, reads DTGVSQNPRHKITKRGQNVTFRCDPISEHNRLYWYRQTLGQGPEFLTYFQNEAQLEKSRLLSDRFSAERPKGSFSTLEIQRTEQGDSAMYLCASRPTSVNTGELFFGEGSRLTVL.

This chain connects TRBV2 to TRBJ1-2, with 8 positions matching TRBD1. This CDR3 is built from 16 residues. V trimming: 4 bases; J trimming: 5 bases; junction bases outside the gene matches: 12. Germline V lookup: CDR1 SNHLY, CDR2 FYNNEI. The CDR3 reads CASSARRDRNLYGYTF. As DNA, the CDR3 is TGTGCCAGCAGTGCCCGCCGGGACAGGAATTTATATGGCTACACCTTC.

This clonotype occurred many times. The chain has TRBV27 and TRBJ1-5; perhaps TRBD1 as D (6 bases). Germline lookup yields CDR1 MNHEY and CDR2 SMNVEV (reference sequence). This CDR3 region has 15 residues. The ends were cut back, 4 bases at V and 6 bases at J, with 16 bases in the middle. The CDR3 DNA reads as TGTGCCAGCAGTTCTGGAGGGGGACCAGCTCAGCCCCAGCATTTT. Translating gives CASSSGGGPAQPQHF.

The sample holds many counts of this clonotype. This chain uses TRBV27 with TRBJ1-1, with 7 nucleotides matching TRBD1. J lost 0 bases, V lost 2 bases, and 3 bases had no gene match. The CDR3 totals 15 residues. Germline V gene sequence: CDR1 MNHEY, CDR2 SMNVEV (reference sequence). The CDR3 nucleotides read TGTGCCAGCAGTTTAAAGGGACAGATGAACACTGAAGCTTTCTTT. Translated: CASSLKGQMNTEAFF.

This chain connects TRBV30 to TRBJ2-2; D is unclear. The CDR3 consists of 11 residues. The germline gives CDR1 GTSNPN, CDR2 SVGIG (reference sequence). Between the trimmed V and J ends, which lost 3 bases and 7 bases, there was a span of 6 bases. Written as DNA, the CDR3 is TGTGCCTGGAGACACTTCGGGGAGCTGTTTTTT. Translation: CAWRHFGELFF.

This clonotype was counted many times. V usage is TRBV2 and J usage is TRBJ2-5, with 9 positions matching TRBD2. V was clipped by 7 bases and J by 2 bases; unmatched bases: 5. This CDR3 is 14 amino acids long. CDR1 and CDR2 (germline): SNHLY, FYNNEI. DNA of the CDR3: TGTGCCAGCAAGCGCGGGGGGGGACAAGAGACCCAGTACTTC. Protein product: CASKRGGGQETQYF.

There are many counts of this clonotype. The CDR3 loop is CASSSYRAGGEGGYTF. DNA for the CDR3: TGTGCCAGCAGTTCGTACAGGGCAGGGGGCGAGGGAGGCTACACCTTC. This chain uses TRBV12-3 or TRBV12-4 with TRBJ1-2; 8 bases line up with TRBD1. This CDR3 has 16 residues. Germline trimming cut 4 bases from V and 8 bases from J; bases unmatched to any gene: 15.